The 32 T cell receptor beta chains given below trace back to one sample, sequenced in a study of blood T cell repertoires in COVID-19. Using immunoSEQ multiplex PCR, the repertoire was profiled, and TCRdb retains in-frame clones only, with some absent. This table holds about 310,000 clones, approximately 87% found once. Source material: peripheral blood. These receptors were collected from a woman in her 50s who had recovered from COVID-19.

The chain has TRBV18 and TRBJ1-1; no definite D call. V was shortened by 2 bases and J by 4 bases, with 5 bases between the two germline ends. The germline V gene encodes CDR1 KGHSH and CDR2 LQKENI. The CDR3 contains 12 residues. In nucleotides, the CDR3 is TGTGCCAGCTCACCAGAGGGCACTGAAGCTTTCTTT. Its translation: CASSPEGTEAFF.

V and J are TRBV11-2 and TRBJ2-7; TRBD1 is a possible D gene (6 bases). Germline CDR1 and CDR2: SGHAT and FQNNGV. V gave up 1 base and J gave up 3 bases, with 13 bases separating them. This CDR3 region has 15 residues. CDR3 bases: TGTGCCAGCAGCTTAGTTGCAGGGGATAACTACGAGCAGTACTTC. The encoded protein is CASSLVAGDNYEQYF.

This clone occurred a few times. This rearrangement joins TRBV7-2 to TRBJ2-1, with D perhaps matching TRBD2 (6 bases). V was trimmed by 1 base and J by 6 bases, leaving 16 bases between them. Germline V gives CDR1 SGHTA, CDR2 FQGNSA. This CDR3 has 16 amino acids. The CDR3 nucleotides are TGTGCCAGCAGCTTAGGACCGGAGGGCCGGGCCAATGAGCAGTTCTTC. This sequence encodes CASSLGPEGRANEQFF. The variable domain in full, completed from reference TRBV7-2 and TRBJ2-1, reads GAGVSQSPSNKVTEKGKDVELRCDPISGHTALYWYRQSLGQGLEFLIYFQGNSAPDKSGLPSDRFSAERTGGSVSTLTIQRTQQEDSAVYLCASSLGPEGRANEQFFGPGTRLTVL.

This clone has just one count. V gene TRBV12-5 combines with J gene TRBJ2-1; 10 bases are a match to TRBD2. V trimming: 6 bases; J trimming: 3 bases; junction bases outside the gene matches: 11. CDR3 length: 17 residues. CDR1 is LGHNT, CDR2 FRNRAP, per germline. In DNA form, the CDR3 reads TGTGCTAGTGGCTCGACTCTGCTAGCGGGAGACTACAATGAGCAGTTCTTC. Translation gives CASGSTLLAGDYNEQFF.

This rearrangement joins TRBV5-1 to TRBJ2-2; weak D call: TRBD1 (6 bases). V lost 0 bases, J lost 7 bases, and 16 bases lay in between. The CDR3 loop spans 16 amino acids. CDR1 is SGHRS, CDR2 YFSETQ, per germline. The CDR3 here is CASSLAGALTGGELFF. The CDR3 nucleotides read TGCGCCAGCAGCTTGGCAGGGGCGCTTACCGGCGGGGAGCTGTTTTTT. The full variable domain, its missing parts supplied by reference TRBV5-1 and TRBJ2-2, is KAGVTQTPRYLIKTRGQQVTLSCSPISGHRSVSWYQQTPGQGLQFLFEYFSETQRNKGNFPGRFSGRQFSNSRSEMNVSTLELGDSALYLCASSLAGALTGGELFFGEGSRLTVL.

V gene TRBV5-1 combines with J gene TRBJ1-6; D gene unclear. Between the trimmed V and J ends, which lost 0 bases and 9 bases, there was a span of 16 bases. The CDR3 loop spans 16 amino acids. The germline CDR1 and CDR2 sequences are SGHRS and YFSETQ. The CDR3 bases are TGCGCCAGCAGCTTGGCCCAGACGACTCTGGGTTCACCCCTCCACTTT. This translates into CASSLAQTTLGSPLHF.

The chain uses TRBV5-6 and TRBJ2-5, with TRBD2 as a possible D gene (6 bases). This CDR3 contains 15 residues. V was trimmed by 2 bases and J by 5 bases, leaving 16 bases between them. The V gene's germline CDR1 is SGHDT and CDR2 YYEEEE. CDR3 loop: CASSFVGGYWETQYF. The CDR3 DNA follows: TGTGCCAGCAGCTTTGTGGGGGGATATTGGGAGACCCAGTACTTC.

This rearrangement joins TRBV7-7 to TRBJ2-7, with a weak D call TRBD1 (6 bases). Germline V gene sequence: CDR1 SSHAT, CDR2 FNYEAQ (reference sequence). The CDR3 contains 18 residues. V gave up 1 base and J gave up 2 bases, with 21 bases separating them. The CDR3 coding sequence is TGTGCCAGCAGCTTAGGGTCCTACTTTAAACAGGGCACCTACGAGCAGTACTTC. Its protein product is CASSLGSYFKQGTYEQYF.

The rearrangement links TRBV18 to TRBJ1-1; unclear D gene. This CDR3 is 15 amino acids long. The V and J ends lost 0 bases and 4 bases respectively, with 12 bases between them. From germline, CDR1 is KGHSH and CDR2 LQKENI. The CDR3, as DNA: TGTGCCAGCTCACCACCGATGGGCCCCGGCACTGAAGCTTTCTTT. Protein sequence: CASSPPMGPGTEAFF.

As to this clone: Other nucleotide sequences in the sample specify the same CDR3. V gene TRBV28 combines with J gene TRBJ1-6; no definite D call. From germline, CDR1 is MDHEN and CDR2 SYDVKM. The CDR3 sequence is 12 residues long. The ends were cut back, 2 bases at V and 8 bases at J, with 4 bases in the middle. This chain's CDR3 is CASSLQDSPLHF. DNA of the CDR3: TGTGCCAGCAGTTTACAGGATTCACCCCTCCACTTT.

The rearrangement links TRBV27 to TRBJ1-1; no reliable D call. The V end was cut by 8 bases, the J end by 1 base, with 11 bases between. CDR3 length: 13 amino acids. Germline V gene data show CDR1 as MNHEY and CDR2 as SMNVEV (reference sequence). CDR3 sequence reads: CASGSFPNTEAFF. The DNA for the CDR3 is TGTGCCAGCGGGAGTTTCCCGAACACTGAAGCTTTCTTT.

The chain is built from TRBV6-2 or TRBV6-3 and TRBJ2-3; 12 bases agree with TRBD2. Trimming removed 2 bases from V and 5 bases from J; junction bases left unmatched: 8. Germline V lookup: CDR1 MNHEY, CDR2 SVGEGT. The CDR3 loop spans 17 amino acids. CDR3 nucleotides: TGTGCCAGCAGTTACCAGACTAGCGGGGGTACGCTAGATACGCAGTATTTT. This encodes CASSYQTSGGTLDTQYF.

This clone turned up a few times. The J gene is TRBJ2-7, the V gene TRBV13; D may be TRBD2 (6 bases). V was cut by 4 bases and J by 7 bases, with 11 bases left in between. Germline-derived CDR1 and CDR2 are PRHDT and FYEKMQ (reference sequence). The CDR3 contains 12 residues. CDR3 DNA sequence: TGTGCCAGCAGCTCGGGAGTCGGGGAGCAGTACTTC. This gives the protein CASSSGVGEQYF.

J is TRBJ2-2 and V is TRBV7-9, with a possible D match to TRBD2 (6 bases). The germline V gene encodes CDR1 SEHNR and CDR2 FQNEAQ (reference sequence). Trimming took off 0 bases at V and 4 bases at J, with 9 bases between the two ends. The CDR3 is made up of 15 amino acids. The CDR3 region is CASSLAGGVTGELFF. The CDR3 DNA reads TGTGCCAGCAGCTTAGCGGGAGGAGTCACCGGGGAGCTGTTTTTT. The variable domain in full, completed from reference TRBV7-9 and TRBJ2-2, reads DTGVSQNPRHKITKRGQNVTFRCDPISEHNRLYWYRQTLGQGPEFLTYFQNEAQLEKSRLLSDRFSAERPKGSFSTLEIQRTEQGDSAMYLCASSLAGGVTGELFFGEGSRLTVL.

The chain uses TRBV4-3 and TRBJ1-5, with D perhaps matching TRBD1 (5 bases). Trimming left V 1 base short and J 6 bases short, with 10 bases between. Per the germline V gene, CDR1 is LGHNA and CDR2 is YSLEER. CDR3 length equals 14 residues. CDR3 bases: TGCGCCAGCAGCCAAGCAAAGGGGCTTCAGCCCCAGCATTTT. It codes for CASSQAKGLQPQHF.

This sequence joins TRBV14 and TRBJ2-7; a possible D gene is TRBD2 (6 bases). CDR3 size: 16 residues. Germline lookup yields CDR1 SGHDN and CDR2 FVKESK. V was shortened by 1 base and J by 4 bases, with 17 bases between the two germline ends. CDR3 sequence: CASSQANSFAGYEQYF. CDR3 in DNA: TGTGCCAGCAGCCAAGCTAACAGCTTCGCGGGATACGAGCAGTACTTC.

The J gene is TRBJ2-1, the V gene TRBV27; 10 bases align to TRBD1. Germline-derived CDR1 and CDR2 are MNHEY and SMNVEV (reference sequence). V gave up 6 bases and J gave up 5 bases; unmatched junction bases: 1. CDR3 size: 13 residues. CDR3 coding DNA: TGTGCCAGCAGGGACAGGGGGGACAATGAGCAGTTCTTC. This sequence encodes CASRDRGDNEQFF.

For the CDR3, the DNA is TGTGCCTGGAGTTTGGACAACCAAGAGACCCAGTACTTC. As protein: CAWSLDNQETQYF. The rearrangement links TRBV30 to TRBJ2-5; possibly TRBD1 for D (5 bases). The CDR3 has 13 residues. The V and J ends lost 2 bases and 0 bases respectively, with 7 bases between them. The germline gives CDR1 GTSNPN, CDR2 SVGIG (reference sequence).

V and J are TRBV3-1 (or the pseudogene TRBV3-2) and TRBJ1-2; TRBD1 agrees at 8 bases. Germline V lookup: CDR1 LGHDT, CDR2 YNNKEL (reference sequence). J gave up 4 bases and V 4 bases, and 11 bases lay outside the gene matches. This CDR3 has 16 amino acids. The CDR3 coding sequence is TGTGCCAGCAGCCCTTCCCCCGGACAGGGCCCCTATGGCTACACCTTC. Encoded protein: CASSPSPGQGPYGYTF.

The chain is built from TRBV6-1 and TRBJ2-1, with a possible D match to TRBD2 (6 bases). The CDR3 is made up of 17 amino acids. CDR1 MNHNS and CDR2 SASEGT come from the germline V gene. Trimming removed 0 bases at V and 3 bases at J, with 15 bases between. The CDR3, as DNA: TGTGCCAGCAGTGAAGCTAGCGGCCTCTCCTTCTACAATGAGCAGTTCTTC. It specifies CASSEASGLSFYNEQFF.

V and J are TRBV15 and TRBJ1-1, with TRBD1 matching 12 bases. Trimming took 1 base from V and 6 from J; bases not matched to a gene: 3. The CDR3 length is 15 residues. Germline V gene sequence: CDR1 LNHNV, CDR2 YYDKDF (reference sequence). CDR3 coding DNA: TGTGCCACCAGCAGAGCGGGACAGGGGGCCGCTGAAGCTTTCTTT. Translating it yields CATSRAGQGAAEAFF. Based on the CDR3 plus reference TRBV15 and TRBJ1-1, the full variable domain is DAMVIQNPRYQVTQFGKPVTLSCSQTLNHNVMYWYQQKSSQAPKLLFHYYDKDFNNEADTPDNFQSRRPNTSFCFLDIRSPGLGDTAMYLCATSRAGQGAAEAFFGQGTRLTVV.

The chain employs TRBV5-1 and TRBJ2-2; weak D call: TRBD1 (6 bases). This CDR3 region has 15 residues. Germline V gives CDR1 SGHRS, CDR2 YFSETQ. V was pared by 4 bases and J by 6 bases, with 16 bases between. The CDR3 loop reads CASSPQQGSSGELFF. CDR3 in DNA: TGCGCCAGCAGCCCTCAACAGGGATCGTCCGGGGAGCTGTTTTTT.

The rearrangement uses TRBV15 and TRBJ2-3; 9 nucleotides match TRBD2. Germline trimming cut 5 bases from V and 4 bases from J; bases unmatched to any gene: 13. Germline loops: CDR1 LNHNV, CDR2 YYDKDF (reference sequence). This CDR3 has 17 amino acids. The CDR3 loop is CATSPRRSGGRPDTQYF. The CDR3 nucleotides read TGTGCCACCAGCCCCCGGCGGAGCGGGGGGAGGCCAGATACGCAGTATTTT.

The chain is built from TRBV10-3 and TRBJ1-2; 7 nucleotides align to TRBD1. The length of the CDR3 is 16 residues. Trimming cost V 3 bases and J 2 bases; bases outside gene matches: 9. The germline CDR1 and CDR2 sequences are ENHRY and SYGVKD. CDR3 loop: CAISDPGGPKNYGYTF. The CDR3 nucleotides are TGTGCCATCAGTGACCCAGGGGGGCCCAAGAACTATGGCTACACCTTC.

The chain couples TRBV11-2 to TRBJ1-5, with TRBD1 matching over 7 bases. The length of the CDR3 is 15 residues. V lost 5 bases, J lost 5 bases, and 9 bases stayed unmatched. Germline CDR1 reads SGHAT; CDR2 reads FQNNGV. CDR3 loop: CASSDRDSQYQPQHF. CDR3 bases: TGTGCCAGCAGCGACCGGGACAGCCAATATCAGCCCCAGCATTTT.

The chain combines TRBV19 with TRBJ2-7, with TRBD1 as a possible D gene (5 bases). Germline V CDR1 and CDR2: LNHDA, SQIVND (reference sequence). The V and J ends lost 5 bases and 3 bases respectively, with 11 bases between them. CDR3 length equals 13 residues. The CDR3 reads CASSPDKNYEQYF. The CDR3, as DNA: TGTGCCAGTAGTCCGGACAAAAACTACGAGCAGTACTTC.

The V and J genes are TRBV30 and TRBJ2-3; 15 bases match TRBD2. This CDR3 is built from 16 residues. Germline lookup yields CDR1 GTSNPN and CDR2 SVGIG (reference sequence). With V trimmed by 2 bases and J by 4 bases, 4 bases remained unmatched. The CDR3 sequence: CAWSKGLAGGSDTQYF. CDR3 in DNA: TGTGCCTGGAGTAAGGGACTAGCGGGGGGATCAGATACGCAGTATTTT.

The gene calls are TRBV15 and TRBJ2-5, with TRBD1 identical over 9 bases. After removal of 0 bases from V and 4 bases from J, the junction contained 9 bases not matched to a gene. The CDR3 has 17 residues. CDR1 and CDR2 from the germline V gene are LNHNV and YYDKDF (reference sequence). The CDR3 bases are TGTGCCACCAGCAGAGATAAGGGACAGGGAGGGGGAGAGACCCAGTACTTC. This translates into CATSRDKGQGGGETQYF.

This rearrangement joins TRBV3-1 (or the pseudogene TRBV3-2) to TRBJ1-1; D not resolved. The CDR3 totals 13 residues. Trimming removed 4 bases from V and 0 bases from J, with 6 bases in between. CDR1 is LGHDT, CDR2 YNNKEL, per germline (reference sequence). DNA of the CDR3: TGTGCCAGCAGCCGAGACGTGAACACTGAAGCTTTCTTT. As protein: CASSRDVNTEAFF.

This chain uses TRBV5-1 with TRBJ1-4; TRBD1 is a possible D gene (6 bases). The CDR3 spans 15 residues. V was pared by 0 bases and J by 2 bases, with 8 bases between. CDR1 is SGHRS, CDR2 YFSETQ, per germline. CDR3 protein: CASSLETGTNEKLFF. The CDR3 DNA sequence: TGCGCCAGCAGCTTGGAGACAGGTACTAATGAAAAACTGTTTTTT.

The CDR3 loop reads CASSSTAISSYNEQFF. DNA of the CDR3: TGCGCCAGCAGCTCAACCGCGATCTCCTCCTACAATGAGCAGTTCTTC. The chain combines TRBV5-1 with TRBJ2-1; D is unclear. Germline lookup yields CDR1 SGHRS and CDR2 YFSETQ. The germline V and J ends were trimmed by 3 bases and 0 bases, with 13 bases remaining between them. This CDR3 region has 16 residues.

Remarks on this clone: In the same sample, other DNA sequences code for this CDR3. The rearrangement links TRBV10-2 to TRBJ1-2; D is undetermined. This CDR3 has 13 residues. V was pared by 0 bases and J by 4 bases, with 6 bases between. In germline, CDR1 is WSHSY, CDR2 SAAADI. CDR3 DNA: TGCGCCAGCAGTGAGTCGACTTTCTATGGCTACACCTTC. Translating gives CASSESTFYGYTF.